This T cell receptor (beta chain) was captured in a study of CD8+ T cells in alopecia areata. Points from the study as a whole: Across lesional scalp, and particularly alopecia totalis/universalis, clonality surpassed that of normal scalp. Against the mouse data, patients shared TCRs less clearly, possibly for HLA reasons. Scalp samples also yield sequences from resident alphabeta T cells of normal skin.

CDR3 length equals 14 residues. The V gene lost 3 bases and the J gene lost 6 bases, with 15 bases spanning the gap. Germline CDR1 and CDR2: KGHSH and LQKENI. The researchers isolated CD4+ and CD8+ T cells from PBMCs by sorting. The authors extracted RNA and reverse transcribed it into cDNA as the sequencing template. Sequencing was performed with immunoSEQ multiplex PCR; in TCRdb, only in-frame clones are kept and a portion is missing. The sample has about 110,000 clones; 58% are singletons. A word on this clone: As yet, its antigen is unknown.

The rearrangement uses TRBV18 and TRBJ2-7, with unresolved D. The TCR originated in a human donor with alopecia areata. Material: NKG2D-low CD8+ T cells sorted from blood. CDR3 residues: CASSPGPNFGEQYF. The CDR3 coding sequence is TGTGCCAGCTCACCGGGCCCCAACTTCGGCGAGCAGTACTTC.